Listed below are T cell receptor beta chains from one sample, sequenced in a study of neurological immune-mediated disorders. In TCRdb, the 5' RACE reads were re-called with MiXCR into one record per CDR3 protein. The repertoire consists of roughly 49,000 distinct CDR3 sequences, with about 13% occurring once and the leading ten covering 7% to 10%. The specimen was PBMCs. These receptors were taken from a male donor with HTLV-1-associated myelopathy (HAM/TSP). Both conserved end residues are part of each CDR3. D genes are given only for firm matches. A row's size may be missing; if present it is once, few, many or a size class.

v_call	j_call	d_call	clone_size	cdr3_nt	cdr3_aa
TRBV5-1	TRBJ2-1	-	medium-sized	TGCGCCAGCAGCTTGGAACCTAGCGTCTCCTACAATGAGCAGTTCTTC	CASSLEPSVSYNEQFF
TRBV10-3	TRBJ2-3	-	many	TGTGCCATCAGTGGTGGGACGGCTAGCACAGATACGCAGTATTTT	CAISGGTASTDTQYF
TRBV7-2	TRBJ1-5	-	many	TGTGCCAGCAGCTTAGGGAGGGGCTATAGCAATCAGCCCCAGCATTTT	CASSLGRGYSNQPQHF
TRBV2	TRBJ1-3	-	many	TGTGCCAGCAGTGACAGGTGGAGCTCTGGAAACACCATATATTTT	CASSDRWSSGNTIYF
TRBV6-2/TRBV6-3	TRBJ2-2	-	many	TGTGCCAGCAGTTACGACTCCTGGACAGCGTCGAGCACCGGGGAGCTGTTTTTT	CASSYDSWTASSTGELFF
TRBV18	TRBJ1-1	-	once	TGTGCCAGCTCACGGGAGAACGTGAACACTGAAGCTTTCTTT	CASSRENVNTEAFF
TRBV7-2	TRBJ1-5	-	many	TGTGCCAGCAGCTTAGTTTCGGGGATCCATCAGCCCCAGCATTTT	CASSLVSGIHQPQHF
TRBV20-1	TRBJ1-2	-	many	TGCAGTGCAAAAAATGAAGGCTACACCTTC	CSAKNEGYTF
TRBV28	TRBJ2-5	-	many	TGTGCCAGCAGTTCGGAGACCCAGTACTTC	CASSSETQYF
TRBV6-2/TRBV6-3	TRBJ2-7	-	many	TGTGCCAGCAGTTACGATCCGGCTTCCTCCTACGAGCAGTACTTC	CASSYDPASSYEQYF
TRBV5-1	TRBJ2-3	TRBD1	-	TGCACCAGCAAAACAGGGGACAGCACAGATACGCAGTATTTT	CTSKTGDSTDTQYF
TRBV5-6	TRBJ1-1	TRBD1	few	TGTGCCAGCAGCGACGCTGACAGGGATTTGTCTGAAGCTTTCTTT	CASSDADRDLSEAFF
TRBV2	TRBJ2-5	-	many	TGTGCCAGCAGTGAAGCGGCCTTAAGAGAGACCCAGTACTTC	CASSEAALRETQYF
TRBV5-1	TRBJ2-1	TRBD2	many	TGCGCCAGCAGCTTGGTTGTCGCTAGCGGATACAATGAGCAGTTCTTC	CASSLVVASGYNEQFF
TRBV6-5	TRBJ2-5	-	many	TGTGCCAGCAGCCCTTACATGTACCAAGAGACCCAGTACTTC	CASSPYMYQETQYF
TRBV29-1	TRBJ2-7	TRBD1	many	TGCAGCGTCTCCGGGACAGGCGCGGGAGAGCAGTACTTC	CSVSGTGAGEQYF
TRBV12-5	TRBJ1-2	-	many	TGTGCTAGTGGTTTGGGGCAGGTGCATGGCTACACCTTC	CASGLGQVHGYTF
TRBV27	TRBJ2-1	-	many	TGTGCCAGCAGTCCGCCATCTAACAGGAATGAGCAGTTCTTC	CASSPPSNRNEQFF
TRBV5-1	TRBJ2-7	TRBD1	many	TGCGCCAGCCGACAACCGGGACAGGGCTACGAGCAGTACTTC	CASRQPGQGYEQYF
TRBV20-1	TRBJ1-2	-	many	TGCAGTGCAGGGAGGAAGGACTATGGCTACACCTTC	CSAGRKDYGYTF
TRBV5-1	TRBJ2-1	-	-	TGCGCCAGCAGCGTGACCGGACAGTCCAATGAGCAGTTCTTC	CASSVTGQSNEQFF
TRBV20-1	TRBJ1-5	-	-	TGCAGTGCTGGTCGTAGCAATCAGCCCCAGCATTTT	CSAGRSNQPQHF
TRBV19	TRBJ2-7	TRBD1	many	TGTGCCAGTAACCCGACAGGGGAATCCCACTACGAGCAGTACTTC	CASNPTGESHYEQYF
TRBV20-1	TRBJ2-3	-	-	TGCAGTGCCAACGGACAGCGTTTGGATACGCAGTATTTT	CSANGQRLDTQYF
TRBV9	TRBJ1-1	-	medium-sized	TGTGCCAGCAGCGTAGAAGGAGGGCGAAAGAACACTGAAGCTTTCTTT	CASSVEGGRKNTEAFF
TRBV7-2	TRBJ2-1	TRBD2	many	TGTGCCAGCAGCCCTACCTTGGGACTAGCGACGAATGAGCAGTTCTTC	CASSPTLGLATNEQFF
TRBV12-3/TRBV12-4	TRBJ2-1	-	-	TGTGCCAGCAGTTTAAATGGGGGGCCGGAAGTTGAGCAGTTCTTC	CASSLNGGPEVEQFF
TRBV7-2	TRBJ1-5	-	many	TGTGCCAGCGGGTCTAGCGGCAATCAGCCCCAGCATTTT	CASGSSGNQPQHF
TRBV11-2	TRBJ1-2	-	many	TGTGCCAGCAGCCAACCCGGGGGGTCATATGGCTACACCTTC	CASSQPGGSYGYTF
TRBV11-3	TRBJ2-7	TRBD1	many	TGTGCCAGCAGCCCGACAGGGAACGGGTACGAGCAGTACTTC	CASSPTGNGYEQYF
TRBV10-3	TRBJ1-1	-	many	TGTGCCATCATAATCGAGGCGGGCGCCCTTAATTACACTGAAGCTTTCTTT	CAIIIEAGALNYTEAFF
TRBV7-8	TRBJ1-1	-	many	TGTGCCAGCAGCTTGATTGCCACTACCCCCGAAGCTTTCTTT	CASSLIATTPEAFF
TRBV5-1	TRBJ1-1	TRBD1	-	TGCGCCAGCAGCCCCTGGACAGGGGGGACTGAAGCTTTCTTT	CASSPWTGGTEAFF
TRBV29-1	TRBJ2-5	TRBD1	many	TGCAGCATAGGGCTTTGGACAGGGCAAGAGACCCAGTACTTC	CSIGLWTGQETQYF
TRBV24-1	TRBJ2-1	TRBD1	many	TGTGCCACCAGTGATGCCCAAGGGGGCCTCTACAATGAGCAGTTCTTC	CATSDAQGGLYNEQFF
TRBV7-9	TRBJ2-1	-	many	TGTGCCAGCAGCTTAATCACAGGCGGGGAGCAGTTCTTC	CASSLITGGEQFF
TRBV2	TRBJ1-5	-	many	TGTGCCAGCAGTGTGGCCAGCTTCAATCAGCCCCAGCATTTT	CASSVASFNQPQHF
TRBV7-9	TRBJ2-3	-	many	TGTGCCGGGGATACGCAGTATTTT	CAGDTQYF
TRBV5-1	TRBJ2-5	TRBD1	many	TGCGCCAGCAGTATGCAAGGACAGGGCCAAGAGACCCAGTACTTC	CASSMQGQGQETQYF
TRBV7-9	TRBJ2-5	TRBD1	many	TGTGCCAGCAGCTTAGGGGACAGGGGAACCAGGGAGACCCAGTACTTC	CASSLGDRGTRETQYF
TRBV20-1	TRBJ1-5	-	many	TGCAGTGCTAGAGTTTATAGGGTAGCAAATCAGCCCCAGCATTTT	CSARVYRVANQPQHF
TRBV20-1	TRBJ2-7	TRBD1	many	TGCAGTGCTACGACAGGGAACTACGAGCAGTACTTC	CSATTGNYEQYF
TRBV18	TRBJ2-2	-	few	TGTGCCAGCTCACGGGTCCAGGACACCGGGGAGCTGTTTTTT	CASSRVQDTGELFF